The present entry profiles one TCR beta chain with its context. Its antigen is unknown. The germline CDR1 and CDR2 sequences are SGHAT and FQNNGV. The V end lost 5 bases, the J end lost 5 bases, and 12 bases lay between the germline ends. CDR3 length: 13 residues. This sample was included in a study of cytomegalovirus exposure and HLA in healthy donors. Study-level findings and limits: According to an earlier analysis, most TCR beta V segments yielded productive rearrangements about 90% or about 30% of the time.

13 Jbeta primers and 60 Vbeta primers were used for the PCR. Using immunoSEQ multiplex PCR, the repertoire was profiled, and TCRdb retains in-frame clones only, with some absent. This sample yields about 200,000 clones, of which 75% to 90% are seen a single time; roughly 0.32% belongs to the top ten. The V gene is TRBV11-2, the J gene TRBJ2-5; D ambiguous. Source material: PBMCs. This receptor was obtained from a woman younger than 45 in good health and CMV-seronegative. The CDR3, as DNA: TGTGCCAGCAGCCTGACGAGGATGGAGACCCAGTACTTC. It translates to CASSLTRMETQYF.